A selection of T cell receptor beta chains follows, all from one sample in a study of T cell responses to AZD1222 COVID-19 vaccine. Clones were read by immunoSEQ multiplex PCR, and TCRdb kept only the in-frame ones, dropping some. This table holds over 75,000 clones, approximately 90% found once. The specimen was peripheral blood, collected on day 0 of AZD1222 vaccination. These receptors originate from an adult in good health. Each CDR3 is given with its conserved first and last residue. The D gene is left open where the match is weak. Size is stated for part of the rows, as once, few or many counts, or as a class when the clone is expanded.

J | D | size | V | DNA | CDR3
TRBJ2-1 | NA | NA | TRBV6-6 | TGTGCCAGCAGCCAACGTATAGACAGTAATGAGCAGTTCTTC | CASSQRIDSNEQFF
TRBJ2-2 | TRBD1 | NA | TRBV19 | TGTGCCAGTAGTGGGGGGACAGGAGATACGGGGGAGCTGTTTTTT | CASSGGTGDTGELFF
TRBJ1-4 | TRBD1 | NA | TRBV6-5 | TGTGCCAGCAGGGGATCAGGGGGCCGTAATGAAAAACTGTTTTTT | CASRGSGGRNEKLFF
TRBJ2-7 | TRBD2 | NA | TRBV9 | TGTGCCAGCAGCGTAGGTATAGCGGGGGAGCAGTACTTC | CASSVGIAGEQYF
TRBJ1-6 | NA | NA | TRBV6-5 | TGTGCCAGCGGGAGGCTCACCGGGGATTCACCCCTCCACTTT | CASGRLTGDSPLHF
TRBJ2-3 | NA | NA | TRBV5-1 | TGCGCCAGCAGCGCGGGGAGTAGCACAGATACGCAGTATTTT | CASSAGSSTDTQYF
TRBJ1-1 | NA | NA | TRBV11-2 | TGTGCCAGCAGCCCACTGTCAGGATCTGCTGAAGCTTTCTTT | CASSPLSGSAEAFF
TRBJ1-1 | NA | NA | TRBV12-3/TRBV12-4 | TGTGCCAGCAGTTTACGGGGGAGGACTGAAGCTTTCTTT | CASSLRGRTEAFF
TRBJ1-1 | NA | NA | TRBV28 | TGTGCCAGCAGTATTCGTCGCACTGAAGCTTTCTTT | CASSIRRTEAFF
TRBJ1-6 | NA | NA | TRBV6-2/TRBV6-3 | TGTGCCAGCAGTGCTACTACCGGGACGGCTTTCCACTTT | CASSATTGTAFHF
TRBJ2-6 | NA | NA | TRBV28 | TGTGCCAGCAGTGAGGCTGTTTCTGGGGCCAACGTCCTGACTTTC | CASSEAVSGANVLTF
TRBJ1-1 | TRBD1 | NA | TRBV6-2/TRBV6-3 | TGTGCCAGCAGTTCGACCCTGACAGGGAGTAGAAGGAACACTGAAGCTTTCTTT | CASSSTLTGSRRNTEAFF
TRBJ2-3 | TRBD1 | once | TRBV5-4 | TGTGCCAGCAGCTTGGCAGGGGGCATGGCAGATACGCAGTATTTT | CASSLAGGMADTQYF
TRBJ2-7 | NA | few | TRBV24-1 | TGTGCCACCAGTGAAAACTTTCCAGCCTACGAGCAGTACTTC | CATSENFPAYEQYF
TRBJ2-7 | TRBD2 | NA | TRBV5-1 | TGCGCCAGCAGCTTGCTAGCGGGATCCTACGAGCAGTACTTC | CASSLLAGSYEQYF
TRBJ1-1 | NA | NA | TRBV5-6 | TGTGCCAGCAGCCCGGACGGTGGGAGGCTGAACACTGAAGCTTTCTTT | CASSPDGGRLNTEAFF
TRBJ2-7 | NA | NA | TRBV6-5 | TGTGCCAGCAGTTACTCGGGGGACTACGAGCAGTACTTC | CASSYSGDYEQYF
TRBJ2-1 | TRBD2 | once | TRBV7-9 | TGTGCCAGCAGCCTACTAGCGGGAGGGAGTGAGCAGTTCTTC | CASSLLAGGSEQFF
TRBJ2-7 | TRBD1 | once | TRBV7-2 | TGTGCCAGCAGCGACACAGGGGCTCCCGCCTACGAGCAGTACTTC | CASSDTGAPAYEQYF
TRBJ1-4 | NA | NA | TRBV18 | TGTGCCAGCTCACCCCCTAGCTCCGCTCGGGGTGAAAAACTGTTTTTT | CASSPPSSARGEKLFF
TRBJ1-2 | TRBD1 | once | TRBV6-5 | TGTGCCAGCAGTTACTCGGACAGGGACTATGGCTACACCTTC | CASSYSDRDYGYTF
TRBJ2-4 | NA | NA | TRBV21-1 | TGTGCCAGCAGCAAATTAGCAGTCGTTGCGGAACAGATGCTGGCCAAAAACATTCAGTACTTC | CASSKLAVVAEQMLAKNIQYF
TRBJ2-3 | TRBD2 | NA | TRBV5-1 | TGCGCCAGCAGCTTGCGGGAGGGGGAGAGGCAGTATTTT | CASSLREGERQYF
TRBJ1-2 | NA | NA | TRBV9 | TGTGCCAGCAGCGTAGGAACAGCTAACTATGGCTACACCTTC | CASSVGTANYGYTF
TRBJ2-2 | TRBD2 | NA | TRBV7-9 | TGTGCCAGCAGCTTGGGACTAGCCTACACCGGGGAGCTGTTTTTT | CASSLGLAYTGELFF
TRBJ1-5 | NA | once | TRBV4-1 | TGCGCCAGCAGCCAAGGGCGCAGCAGGGGCAATCAGCCCCAGCATTTT | CASSQGRSRGNQPQHF
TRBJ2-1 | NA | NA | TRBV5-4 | TGTGCCAGCAGCTCCGGGACTGAAAGGAATGAGCAGTTCTTC | CASSSGTERNEQFF
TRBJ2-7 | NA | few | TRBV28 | TGTGCCAGCAAACACCCCGCCGGGTCCTACGAGCAGTACTTC | CASKHPAGSYEQYF
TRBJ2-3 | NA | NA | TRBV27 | TGTGCCAGCAGTCTGACAGGTAGCCACTTTACAGATACGCAGTATTTT | CASSLTGSHFTDTQYF
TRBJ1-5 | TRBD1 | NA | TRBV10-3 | TGTGCCATCAGTTCGACTCGGACAGGGTATGATCAGCCCCAGCATTTT | CAISSTRTGYDQPQHF
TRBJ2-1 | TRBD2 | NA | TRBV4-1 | TGCGCCAGCAGCCAAGAAGGGTCTGGACTAGTCATCTATGAGCAGTTCTTC | CASSQEGSGLVIYEQFF
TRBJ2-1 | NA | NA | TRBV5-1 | TGCGCCAGTACCCCCGGGTCCGGGAATGAGCAGTTCTTC | CASTPGSGNEQFF
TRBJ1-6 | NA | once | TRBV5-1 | TGCGCCAGCAGCCTCCGGGAGGGTTCACCCCTCCACTTT | CASSLREGSPLHF
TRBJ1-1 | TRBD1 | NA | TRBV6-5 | TGTGCCAGCAGCCCCAGCCGGGACAGTAACACTGAAGCTTTCTTT | CASSPSRDSNTEAFF
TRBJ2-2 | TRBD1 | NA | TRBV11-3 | TGTGCCAGCAGCGGAGCATTTGGGCAGGGGGTGACCGGGGAGCTGTTTTTT | CASSGAFGQGVTGELFF
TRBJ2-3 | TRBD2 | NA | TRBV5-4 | TGTGCCAGCAGCGGACTTAGGACTAGCGGGAGGGATCCTCCCACAGATACGCAGTATTTT | CASSGLRTSGRDPPTDTQYF
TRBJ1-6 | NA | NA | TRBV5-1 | TGCGCCAGCAGACTAGGAGGTCAGGGTAATTCACCCCTCCACTTT | CASRLGGQGNSPLHF
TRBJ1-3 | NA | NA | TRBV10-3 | TGTGCCATCAGTGCGGACGGAAGCTCTGGAAACACCATATATTTT | CAISADGSSGNTIYF
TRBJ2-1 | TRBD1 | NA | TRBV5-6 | TGTGCCAGCAGCTTGTTAGGGGGCGCACACAATGAGCAGTTCTTC | CASSLLGGAHNEQFF
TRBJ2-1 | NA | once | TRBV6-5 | TGTGCCAGCAGTTACGGTCGAGGCCTAGCCGGCAATGAGCAGTTCTTC | CASSYGRGLAGNEQFF
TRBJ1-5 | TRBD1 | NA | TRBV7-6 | TGTGCCAGCAGCTTGGGACAGGGAGGTCAGCCCCAGCATTTT | CASSLGQGGQPQHF
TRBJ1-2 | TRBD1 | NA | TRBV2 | TGTGCCAGCAGTCATACCGGGACAGGGGAAGGCTACACCTTC | CASSHTGTGEGYTF
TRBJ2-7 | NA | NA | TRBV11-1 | TGTGCCAGCAGCTCCGGAGGATACTACGAGCAGTACTTC | CASSSGGYYEQYF
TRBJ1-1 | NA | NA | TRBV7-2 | TGTGCCAGTAGCCCGAGAAGGGTTGACACTGAAGCTTTCTTT | CASSPRRVDTEAFF
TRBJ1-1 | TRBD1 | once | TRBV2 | TGTGCCAGCATACAGGGGCTTGCGAACACTGAAGCTTTCTTT | CASIQGLANTEAFF
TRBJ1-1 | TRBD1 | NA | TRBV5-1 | TGCGCCAGCAGCTTGCCCCGGGACAGGACTAACACTGAAGCTTTCTTT | CASSLPRDRTNTEAFF
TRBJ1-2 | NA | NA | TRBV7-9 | TGTGCCAGCAGCCGCGAGCTTAGGGGCTACACCTTC | CASSRELRGYTF
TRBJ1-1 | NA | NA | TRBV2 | TGTGCCAGCAGTGAAGCGGGGGCAGAGAACACTGAAGCTTTCTTT | CASSEAGAENTEAFF
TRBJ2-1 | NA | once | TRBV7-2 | TGTGCCAGCAGCTTAGCTAGTGGGGATGAGCAGTTCTTC | CASSLASGDEQFF
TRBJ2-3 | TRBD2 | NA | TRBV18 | TGTGCCAGCTCACCGCCGACTAGCAGGAGGGCAGGGAATACGCAGTATTTT | CASSPPTSRRAGNTQYF
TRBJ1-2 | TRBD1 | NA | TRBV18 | TGTGCCAGCTCAGCCGGGACAGCTAACTATGGCTACACCTTC | CASSAGTANYGYTF
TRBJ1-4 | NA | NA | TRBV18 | TGTGCCAGCTCACCGATTAATCGCAGGGGCGGTGAAAAACTGTTTTTT | CASSPINRRGGEKLFF
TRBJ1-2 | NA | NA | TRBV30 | TGTGCCTGGAGTGTACCCGGACGAACTAACTATGGCTACACCTTC | CAWSVPGRTNYGYTF
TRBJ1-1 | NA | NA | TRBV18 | TGTGCCAGCTCACCCGCAGACTCACAGGGCACTGAAGCTTTCTTT | CASSPADSQGTEAFF
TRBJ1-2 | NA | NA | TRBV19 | TGTGCCAGCCTAGGGGGAGGCTATGGCTACACCTTC | CASLGGGYGYTF
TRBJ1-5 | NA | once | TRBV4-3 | TGCGCCAGCAGCCTCCAACAGGGAGGGAATCAGCCCCAGCATTTT | CASSLQQGGNQPQHF
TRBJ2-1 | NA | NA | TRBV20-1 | TGCAGTGCTAGAGATATGAACGAGCAGTTCTTC | CSARDMNEQFF
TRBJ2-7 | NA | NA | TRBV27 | TGTGCCAGCAGTTTGCAGACGTCCTACGAGCAGTACTTC | CASSLQTSYEQYF
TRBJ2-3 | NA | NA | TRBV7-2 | TGTGCCAGCACTCAACCACCTAGTTTCCCCGAGACGCAGTATTTT | CASTQPPSFPETQYF